One and the same sample provided the 10 T cell receptor beta chains below, sequenced in a study of T cells after yellow fever vaccination. MiXCR was run by TCRdb on the 5' RACE reads, yielding one entry per CDR3 protein. The repertoire has fewer than 450,000 distinct CDR3 sequences, under 14% of them found once; the top ten carry 15% to 20%. The sequences come from PBMCs, collected on the day of the first yellow fever vaccination. The receptors here all came from a man younger than 30 who received the YFV17D yellow fever vaccine.

CDR3 protein: CASSAMGLYSNQPQHF. The DNA of the CDR3 is TGTGCCAGCAGCGCCATGGGTCTTTATAGCAATCAGCCCCAGCATTTT. This rearrangement joins TRBV7-2 to TRBJ1-5, with D unclear. From germline, CDR1 is SGHTA and CDR2 FQGNSA. The CDR3 totals 16 residues. Trimming removed 5 bases at V and 0 bases at J, with 14 bases between.

A few counts support this clonotype. The V and J genes are TRBV4-3 and TRBJ2-3; 7 bases fit TRBD2. The germline V gene has CDR1 LGHNA and CDR2 YSLEER. The CDR3 loop spans 15 amino acids. V lost 3 bases and J lost 6; bases outside the gene matches: 9. The DNA of the CDR3 is TGCGCCAGCAGCCAGAACCCTAGCGGTCGGGATACGCAGTATTTT. It encodes CASSQNPSGRDTQYF.

The J gene is TRBJ2-3, the V gene TRBV5-1; TRBD1 is a possible D gene (5 bases). CDR1 and CDR2 (germline): SGHRS, YFSETQ. The CDR3 loop spans 14 amino acids. Trimming took off 2 bases at V and 5 bases at J, with 12 bases between the two ends. The CDR3 spells CASSFLGEGDTQYF. In DNA form, the CDR3 reads TGCGCCAGCAGCTTTTTAGGGGAAGGAGATACGCAGTATTTT.

The chain joins TRBV4-1 to TRBJ2-2; 8 nucleotides align to TRBD1. With V trimmed by 0 bases and J by 4 bases, 19 bases remained unmatched. Germline lookup yields CDR1 MGHRA and CDR2 YSYEKL. The CDR3 loop spans 21 amino acids. DNA for the CDR3: TGCGCCAGCAGCCAAGAACGGACCTGGACAGGGCTTATTGGAGCCACCGGGGAGCTGTTTTTT. Its translation is CASSQERTWTGLIGATGELFF.

This clonotype was found a few times. The chain employs TRBV6-2 or TRBV6-3 and TRBJ1-2; the D is unclear. There are 14 residues in the CDR3. V was trimmed by 0 bases and J by 3 bases, leaving 8 bases between them. CDR1 and CDR2 from the germline V gene are MNHEY and SVGEGT. CDR3 nucleotides: TGTGCCAGCAGTTACTCGGCGACCCACTATGGCTACACCTTC. Translation gives CASSYSATHYGYTF.

This clonotype was counted many times. The CDR3 nucleotides read TGCAGTGCTCTCGGCGGGAACACTGAAGCTTTCTTT. Amino acid sequence: CSALGGNTEAFF. The chain has TRBV20-1 and TRBJ1-1; D remains ambiguous. Germline V gene lookup returns CDR1 DFQATT and CDR2 SNEGSKA (reference sequence). Between the trimmed V and J ends, which lost 5 bases and 1 base, there was a span of 8 bases. The CDR3 covers 12 residues.

Ten or more counts support this clonotype. The gene calls are TRBV3-1 and TRBJ1-3, with unresolved D. In germline, CDR1 is LGHDT, CDR2 YNNKEL (reference sequence). V was cut by 4 bases and J by 4 bases, with 5 bases left in between. The CDR3 consists of 12 residues. CDR3 in DNA: TGTGCCAGCAGCCTGGGAGGAAACACCATATATTTT. Its protein product is CASSLGGNTIYF.

This clonotype was seen at least ten times. The CDR3: CASSSQGYEQYV. CDR3 coding DNA: TGTGCCAGCAGTTCACAGGGATACGAGCAGTACGTC. This chain connects TRBV12-3 or TRBV12-4 to TRBJ2-7; TRBD1 is a possible D gene (6 bases). The CDR3 length is 12 residues. The germline V and J ends were trimmed by 4 bases and 4 bases, with 8 bases remaining between them.

The chain employs TRBV24-1 and TRBJ2-1; D may correspond to TRBD1 or TRBD2 (7 bases each). This CDR3 is built from 14 residues. Germline V CDR1 and CDR2: KGHDR, SFDVKD. Trimming took off 9 bases at V and 5 bases at J, with 16 bases between the two ends. CDR3 amino acids: CATGGGQINNEQFF. The CDR3 DNA is TGTGCCACCGGGGGGGGACAGATTAACAATGAGCAGTTCTTC.

The chain has TRBV20-1 and TRBJ1-2; the match to TRBD1 covers 7 bases. V lost 2 bases and J lost 6; bases outside the gene matches: 9. CDR1 DFQATT and CDR2 SNEGSKA come from the germline V gene (reference sequence). This CDR3 spans 14 amino acids. The CDR3 loop is CSARTLEGADGYTF. The DNA for the CDR3 is TGCAGTGCTAGAACGTTGGAGGGGGCTGATGGCTACACCTTC.